This T cell receptor (beta chain) comes out of a study of blood T cell repertoires in COVID-19. At the level of the study: The samples span acute and convalescent COVID-19 from the United States, Italy and Spain.

Libraries were prepared by immunoSEQ multiplex PCR; TCRdb keeps only in-frame clonotypes and omits some of them. This sample has some 330,000 clones; 65% to 90% occur once, and the top ten carry less than 4.5%. Participants spanned ages about 18 to 100 years and resided in some 22 US areas. Clinical history as reported by participants underpinned cohort assignment. V shed 6 bases and J 1 base; nucleotides not matched to a gene: 8. This CDR3 contains 15 residues. The germline V gene encodes CDR1 SGHAT and CDR2 FQNNGV. V gene TRBV11-2 combines with J gene TRBJ2-5; 7 bases map to TRBD1. The TCR sequence derives from a man aged 25-45 years who had recovered from COVID-19. The sample consisted of PBMCs or T cells enriched from blood (not recorded which). For the CDR3, the DNA is TGTGCCAGCAGGAAACGACAGGGCGCCCAAGAGACCCAGTACTTC. Amino acids: CASRKRQGAQETQYF. Full variable domain (remainder filled in from reference TRBV11-2 and TRBJ2-5): EAGVAQSPRYKIIEKRQSVAFWCNPISGHATLYWYQQILGQGPKLLIQFQNNGVVDDSQLPKDRFSAERLKGVDSTLKIQPAKLEDSAVYLCASRKRQGAQETQYFGPGTRLLVL.